The 28 T cell receptor beta chains below were found in one sample sequenced in a study of beta chain features in type 1 diabetes. The authors reverse transcribed all of the isolated RNA, so sequencing captured expressed TCRB transcripts. Sequenced by immunoSEQ multiplex PCR; TCRdb stores in-frame clones only, minus some. The table shows about 350,000 clones, with 15% to 20% occurring only once. The sample consisted of naive CD4+ T cells from blood. All receptors derive from a woman aged 18-30 years in good health.

This clone turned up a few times. The V and J genes are TRBV15 and TRBJ1-5; possibly TRBD1 for D (6 bases). In germline, CDR1 is LNHNV, CDR2 YYDKDF (reference sequence). V lost 5 bases and J lost 3, with 23 bases in between. The CDR3 contains 18 residues. The CDR3 loop is CATSLTPFGRGDNQPQHF. The CDR3, as DNA: TGTGCCACCAGCTTGACCCCCTTTGGCAGGGGCGACAATCAGCCCCAGCATTTT.

The rearrangement uses TRBV30 and TRBJ2-1; 11 bases line up with TRBD2. CDR3 length: 14 amino acids. V shed 4 bases and J 9 bases; nucleotides not matched to a gene: 8. Germline-derived CDR1 and CDR2 are GTSNPN and SVGIG (reference sequence). The CDR3 loop is CAWKLAGGPFEQFF. The DNA for the CDR3 is TGTGCCTGGAAATTAGCGGGGGGGCCCTTTGAGCAGTTCTTC.

V usage is TRBV18 and J usage is TRBJ2-7; D gene ambiguous. Between the trimmed V and J ends, which lost 5 bases and 2 bases, there was a span of 10 bases. The length of the CDR3 is 13 residues. Germline V lookup: CDR1 KGHSH, CDR2 LQKENI. CDR3 protein: CASSDDLAYEQYF. The CDR3 DNA reads TGTGCCAGCTCAGACGACTTAGCCTACGAGCAGTACTTC.

This clone came up a few times. Other DNA sequences within the sample encode an identical CDR3. The gene calls are TRBV5-1 and TRBJ2-3; D gene ambiguous. With 0 bases removed from V and 6 bases from J, the gap between germline ends came to 5 bases. Germline loops: CDR1 SGHRS, CDR2 YFSETQ. There are 12 residues in the CDR3. CDR3 sequence (DNA): TGCGCCAGCAGCTTGGACCGGGATACGCAGTATTTT. It codes for CASSLDRDTQYF.

The V call is TRBV7-2, the J call TRBJ2-3; TRBD1 matches 11 bases. Germline V gene lookup returns CDR1 SGHTA and CDR2 FQGNSA. The CDR3 is 15 residues long. With V trimmed by 4 bases and J by 4 bases, 4 bases remained unmatched. DNA of the CDR3: TGTGCCAGCAGCTCCCAGGGACAGGGGGCAGATACGCAGTATTTT. It is translated as CASSSQGQGADTQYF.

The chain uses TRBV18 and TRBJ2-7; no reliable D call. Looked up from germline, CDR1 is KGHSH and CDR2 is LQKENI. This CDR3 has 13 amino acids. The V and J ends lost 3 bases and 2 bases respectively, with 8 bases between them. The CDR3 region has the DNA TGTGCCAGCTCACCCGCGGCCACCTACGAGCAGTACTTC. Protein product: CASSPAATYEQYF.

The chain joins TRBV7-2 to TRBJ2-2; 8 bases match TRBD2. V was clipped by 3 bases and J by 5 bases; unmatched bases: 5. Germline lookup yields CDR1 SGHTA and CDR2 FQGNSA. This CDR3 contains 15 residues. The CDR3 DNA follows: TGTGCCAGCAGCTTTGTAGCGGGGCCTACCGGGGAGCTGTTTTTT. Protein sequence: CASSFVAGPTGELFF.

The V gene is TRBV7-2, the J gene TRBJ2-7; TRBD2 matches 8 bases. The CDR3 spans 14 residues. Trimming removed 5 bases from V and 1 base from J; junction bases left unmatched: 4. From germline, CDR1 is SGHTA and CDR2 FQGNSA. CDR3 amino acids: CASSPGTSSYEQYF. The CDR3 region has the DNA TGTGCCAGCAGCCCAGGGACTAGTTCCTACGAGCAGTACTTC.

This clone was recorded a few times. One junction end disagrees with the germline gene, perhaps due to a read error. The chain combines TRBV7-2 with TRBJ2-7, with D uncertain. The CDR3 loop spans 12 amino acids. Germline V gene data show CDR1 as SGHTA and CDR2 as FQGNSA. The CDR3 protein is CASSLLSSEQYF. The DNA for the CDR3 is TGTGCCAGCAGCTTACTCTCCTCCGAGCAGTACTTC.

The gene calls are TRBV5-1 and TRBJ2-7; D is perhaps TRBD1 (6 bases). The CDR3 has 14 amino acids. The V end lost 1 base, the J end lost 7 bases, and 15 bases lay between the germline ends. Germline V gene lookup returns CDR1 SGHRS and CDR2 YFSETQ. The DNA of the CDR3 is TGCGCCAGCAGCTTGCTACCTAAGCAGGGGGAGCAGTACTTC. This sequence encodes CASSLLPKQGEQYF.

A few counts support this clone. The J gene is TRBJ1-2, the V gene TRBV6-5; perhaps TRBD1 as D (5 bases). CDR1 is MNHEY, CDR2 SVGAGI, per germline. The CDR3 covers 13 residues. The V and J ends lost 5 bases and 5 bases respectively, with 12 bases between them. The DNA of the CDR3 is TGTGCCAGCAGTGCCGGGACTTTTTATGGCTACACCTTC. Translation: CASSAGTFYGYTF.

This clone was detected a few times. The rearrangement links TRBV4-2 to TRBJ1-5, with D uncertain. Trimming took off 0 bases at V and 3 bases at J, with 9 bases between the two ends. The CDR3 has 15 residues. Germline assignment: CDR1 LGHNA and CDR2 YNFKEQ. CDR3 sequence reads: CASSQEGSSNQPQHF. The CDR3 DNA reads as TGTGCCAGCAGCCAAGAGGGCTCTTCCAATCAGCCCCAGCATTTT.

This clone has more than one count but fewer than ten. The chain links TRBV5-8 to TRBJ2-5; 8 bases are shared with TRBD2. CDR1 is SGHTS and CDR2 is YDEGEE in the germline V gene. Trimming at V came to 4 bases and at J to 5 bases, leaving 10 bases not matched to a gene. CDR3 size: 15 residues. CDR3 residues: CASSRSGSNSETQYF. CDR3 coding DNA: TGTGCCAGCAGCCGAAGCGGGAGTAACTCGGAGACCCAGTACTTC. The full variable domain, completed using reference TRBV5-8 and TRBJ2-5, is EAGVTQSPTHLIKTRGQQATLRCSPISGHTSVYWYQQALGLGLQFLLWYDEGEERNRGNFPPRFSGRQFPNYSSELNVNALELEDSALYLCASSRSGSNSETQYFGPGTRLLVL.

This clone was picked up a small number of times. V and J are TRBV30 and TRBJ1-3; tentative D call: TRBD1 (6 bases). The CDR3 is 15 amino acids. Trimming took off 4 bases at V and 0 bases at J, with 13 bases between the two ends. Germline CDR1 is GTSNPN and CDR2 is SVGIG (reference sequence). Here the CDR3 reads CAWNRVRGSGNTIYF. The CDR3 region has the DNA TGTGCCTGGAACAGGGTGAGGGGCTCTGGAAACACCATATATTTT.

The genes are TRBV5-1 and TRBJ1-5; TRBD1 matches 7 bases. Looked up from germline, CDR1 is SGHRS and CDR2 is YFSETQ. Unmatched junction bases numbered 8, after V lost 5 bases and J lost 0 bases. The CDR3 totals 16 residues. The CDR3: CASSPPGGYSNQPQHF. The CDR3 region has the DNA TGCGCCAGCAGTCCCCCAGGGGGATATAGCAATCAGCCCCAGCATTTT.

This sequence joins TRBV7-8 and TRBJ2-5; D ambiguous. CDR1 and CDR2 from the germline V gene are SGHVS and FQNEAQ. This CDR3 is built from 12 residues. V gave up 2 bases and J gave up 5 bases, with 6 bases separating them. CDR3 nucleotides: TGTGCCAGCAGCTTAAACTCCGAGACCCAGTACTTC. Its protein product is CASSLNSETQYF.

This chain uses TRBV30 with TRBJ2-1, with TRBD2 identical over 7 bases. Germline CDR1 and CDR2: GTSNPN and SVGIG (reference sequence). The CDR3 spans 15 residues. Germline trimming cut 0 bases from V and 6 bases from J; bases unmatched to any gene: 8. DNA for the CDR3: TGTGCCTGGAGTGTACGTGGGAGGGCCTTCAATGAGCAGTTCTTC. Encoded protein: CAWSVRGRAFNEQFF.

The CDR3 loop reads CASTQDRGRGSYGYTF. The CDR3 coding sequence is TGTGCCAGCACCCAAGACAGGGGGCGAGGCAGCTATGGCTACACCTTC. V usage is TRBV11-2 and J usage is TRBJ1-2, with TRBD1 matching over 10 bases. The CDR3 loop spans 16 amino acids. From germline, CDR1 is SGHAT and CDR2 FQNNGV. With V trimmed by 7 bases and J by 4 bases, 12 bases remained unmatched.

The sample holds a few counts of this clone. The chain uses TRBV18 and TRBJ1-1; perhaps TRBD1 as D (6 bases). The germline CDR1 and CDR2 sequences are KGHSH and LQKENI. CDR3 length: 14 residues. V was shortened by 3 bases and J by 2 bases, with 10 bases between the two germline ends. CDR3 in DNA: TGTGCCAGCTCACCTTCCAGGGGAAACACTGAAGCTTTCTTT. It codes for CASSPSRGNTEAFF.

The chain has TRBV11-2 and TRBJ2-3; 9 bases match TRBD1. Germline CDR1 and CDR2: SGHAT and FQNNGV. V lost 5 bases to trimming and J lost 2 bases; unmatched junction nucleotides: 5. The CDR3 is 15 residues long. CDR3 protein: CASSPGTGFTDTQYF. The CDR3 nucleotides are TGTGCCAGCAGCCCCGGGACAGGGTTCACAGATACGCAGTATTTT.

This clone was recorded a few times. The chain has TRBV5-4 and TRBJ2-7, with TRBD2 matching over 10 bases. The germline gives CDR1 SGHNT, CDR2 YYREEE (reference sequence). The CDR3 contains 14 residues. Germline trimming cut 3 bases from V and 4 bases from J; bases unmatched to any gene: 4. CDR3 residues: CASSSGAGGYEQYF. The CDR3, as DNA: TGTGCCAGCAGCTCCGGAGCGGGGGGGTACGAGCAGTACTTC.

The rearrangement uses TRBV5-5 and TRBJ2-5; maybe TRBD2 (7 bases). Germline assignment: CDR1 SGHKS and CDR2 YYEKEE (reference sequence). The CDR3 contains 13 residues. Trimming cost V 5 bases and J 3 bases, with 11 bases left between them. This CDR3 reads CASSRGAEETQYF. The DNA of the CDR3 is TGTGCCAGCAGTCGGGGGGCCGAAGAGACCCAGTACTTC.

This rearrangement joins TRBV5-1 to TRBJ2-7, with 7 bases identical to TRBD1. The CDR3 runs to 15 residues. The V gene's germline CDR1 is SGHRS and CDR2 YFSETQ. V was pared by 0 bases and J by 6 bases, with 9 bases of the junction left unmatched. As DNA, the CDR3 is TGCGCCAGCAGCTTGGAAGGGGGCGCAGGAGGCGAGCAGTACTTC. It is translated as CASSLEGGAGGEQYF.

This clone has more than one count but fewer than ten. The chain employs TRBV7-9 and TRBJ1-2; D may be TRBD1 (5 bases). Deletions cut 4 bases from V and 8 bases from J, with 23 bases between. Germline loops: CDR1 SEHNR, CDR2 FQNEAQ (reference sequence). This CDR3 is 16 amino acids long. This CDR3 reads CASSSGRGGGYAGYTF. CDR3 nucleotides: TGTGCCAGCAGCTCCGGACGCGGGGGAGGGTATGCGGGCTACACCTTC.

A few counts support this clone. The rearrangement joins TRBV25-1 to TRBJ2-5; tentative D call: TRBD1 (7 bases). This CDR3 is built from 13 residues. CDR1 is MGHDK, CDR2 SYGVNS, per germline. Trimming took 4 bases from V and 5 from J, leaving 11 bases between them. The CDR3 loop is CASSVAGGETQYF. For the CDR3, the DNA is TGTGCCAGCAGTGTAGCAGGGGGGGAGACCCAGTACTTC.

Here the CDR3 DNA reads TGCGCCAGCAGCCAAACCAATAGTGGCGAGCAGTACTTC. Amino acids: CASSQTNSGEQYF. The J gene is TRBJ2-7, the V gene TRBV4-1; no firm D call. CDR3 length: 13 amino acids. The germline V gene has CDR1 MGHRA and CDR2 YSYEKL. The V end was cut by 2 bases, the J end by 6 bases, with 11 bases between.

This clone has only a few counts. The J gene is TRBJ2-3, the V gene TRBV29-1, with D maybe TRBD2 (6 bases). The CDR3 length is 15 residues. V was pared by 7 bases and J by 0 bases, with 17 bases between. CDR1 is SQVTM, CDR2 ANQGSEA, per germline. CDR3 bases: TGCAGCGCCTCGAGTAGCGGAGGGAGCACAGATACGCAGTATTTT. This sequence encodes CSASSSGGSTDTQYF.

V usage is TRBV7-6 and J usage is TRBJ2-3; TRBD1 might be the D (5 bases). The germline CDR1 and CDR2 sequences are SGHVS and FNYEAQ. The CDR3 spans 16 residues. V lost 3 bases to trimming and J lost 1 base, with 14 bases between them. In DNA form, the CDR3 reads TGTGCCAGCAGCTTCCTCTGGACACGCCGCACAGATACGCAGTATTTT. It specifies CASSFLWTRRTDTQYF.